The subject of this entry is one TCR beta chain. The sample belongs to a study of blood T cell repertoires in COVID-19. Germline values: CDR1 LNHNV, CDR2 YYDKDF (reference sequence). V lost 11 bases and J lost 3; bases outside the gene matches: 10. The CDR3 has 14 amino acids. TCRdb keeps only in-frame clones here, not all; method: immunoSEQ multiplex PCR. The profile shows about 670,000 clones, 85% to 90% of them singletons. The source material was peripheral blood. This chain joins TRBV15 and TRBJ1-5; 7 nucleotides align to TRBD1. This TCR was sampled from a woman aged 18-29 years with acute or convalescent COVID-19. The CDR3 DNA reads as TGTGCCCCTTGGTCACAGGGGCCCAATCAGCCCCAGCATTTT. Protein product: CAPWSQGPNQPQHF. The variable domain in full, completed from reference TRBV15 and TRBJ1-5, reads DAMVIQNPRYQVTQFGKPVTLSCSQTLNHNVMYWYQQKSSQAPKLLFHYYDKDFNNEADTPDNFQSRRPNTSFCFLDIRSPGLGDTAMYLCAPWSQGPNQPQHFGDGTRLSIL.